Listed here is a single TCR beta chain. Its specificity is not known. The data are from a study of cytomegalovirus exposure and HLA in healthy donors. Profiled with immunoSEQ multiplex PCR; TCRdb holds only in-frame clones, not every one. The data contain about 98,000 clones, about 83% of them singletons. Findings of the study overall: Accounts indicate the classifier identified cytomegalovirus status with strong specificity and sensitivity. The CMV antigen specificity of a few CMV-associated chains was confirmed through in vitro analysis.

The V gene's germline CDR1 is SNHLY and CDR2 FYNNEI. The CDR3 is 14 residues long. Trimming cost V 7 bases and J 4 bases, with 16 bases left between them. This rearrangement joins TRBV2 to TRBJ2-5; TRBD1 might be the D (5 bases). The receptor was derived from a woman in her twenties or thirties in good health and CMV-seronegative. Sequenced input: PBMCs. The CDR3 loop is CASKVEAGPETQYF. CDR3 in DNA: TGTGCCAGCAAGGTCGAGGCAGGGCCAGAGACCCAGTACTTC.